This T cell receptor beta chain was recovered during a study of cytomegalovirus exposure and HLA in healthy donors. Study-level findings and limits: Overall, roughly 150 TCR beta chains were annotated as cytomegalovirus-associated. Several V segments, TRBV6-2 and TRBV6-3 among them, could not be told apart and were dropped. In a later analysis, at a false discovery rate of 0.05, approximately 16,000 TCR beta sequences matched HLA alleles.

CDR1 is SSHAT, CDR2 FNYEAQ, per germline (reference sequence). The CDR3 is made up of 14 amino acids. This clone is a singleton in its sample. The target antigen is unknown. A read error may produce the germline difference seen at one junction end. The PCR employed 60 Vbeta primers together with 13 Jbeta primers. Here immunoSEQ multiplex PCR was the method, and the copy in TCRdb shows in-frame clones only, minus some. This sample has some 170,000 clones, with 80% to 90% found just once. Every donor was a healthy person donating bone marrow. This clonotype was obtained from a woman younger than 35 in good health and CMV-seropositive. Sequencing used PBMCs. The rearrangement uses TRBV7-7 and TRBJ2-2, with a tentative D call TRBD1 (5 bases). CDR3 sequence (DNA): TGTGCTAGCAGCTTTTCTGTAGGGGACGGGGAGCTGTTTTTT. Translation: CASSFSVGDGELFF.